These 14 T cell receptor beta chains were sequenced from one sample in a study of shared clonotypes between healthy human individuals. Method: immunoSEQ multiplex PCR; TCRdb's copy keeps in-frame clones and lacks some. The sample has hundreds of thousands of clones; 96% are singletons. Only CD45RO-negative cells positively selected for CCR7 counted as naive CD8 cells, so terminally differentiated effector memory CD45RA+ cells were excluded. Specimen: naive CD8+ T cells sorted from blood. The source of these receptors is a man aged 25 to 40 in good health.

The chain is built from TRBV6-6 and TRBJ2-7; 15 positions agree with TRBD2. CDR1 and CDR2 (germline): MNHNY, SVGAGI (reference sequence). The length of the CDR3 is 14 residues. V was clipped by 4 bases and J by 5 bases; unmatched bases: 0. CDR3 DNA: TGTGCCAGCAGTTGGACTAGCGGGAGGGACGAGCAGTACTTC. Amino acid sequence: CASSWTSGRDEQYF.

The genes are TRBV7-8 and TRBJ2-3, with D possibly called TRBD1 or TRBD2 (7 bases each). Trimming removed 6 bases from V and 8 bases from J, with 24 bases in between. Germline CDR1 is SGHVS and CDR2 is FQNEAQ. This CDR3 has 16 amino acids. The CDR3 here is CASRTGTTYSGGTQYF. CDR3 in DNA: TGTGCCAGCAGGACAGGGACTACCTATTCTGGGGGTACGCAGTATTTT.

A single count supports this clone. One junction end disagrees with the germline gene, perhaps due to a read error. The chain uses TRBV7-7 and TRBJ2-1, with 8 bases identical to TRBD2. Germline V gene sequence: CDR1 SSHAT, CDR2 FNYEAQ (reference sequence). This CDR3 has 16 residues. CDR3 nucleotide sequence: TGTGCTAGCAGCTTCTCTTTAACGGGAGGGCGTAATGAGCAGTTCTTC. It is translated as CASSFSLTGGRNEQFF.

This CDR3 is CASSELTAGAHNEQFF. Here the CDR3 DNA reads TGTGCCAGCAGTGAATTGACAGCGGGAGCCCACAATGAGCAGTTCTTC. This chain joins TRBV25-1 and TRBJ2-1; 8 positions agree with TRBD2. In germline, CDR1 is MGHDK, CDR2 SYGVNS. This CDR3 spans 16 amino acids. After removal of 1 base from V and 5 bases from J, the junction contained 7 bases not matched to a gene.

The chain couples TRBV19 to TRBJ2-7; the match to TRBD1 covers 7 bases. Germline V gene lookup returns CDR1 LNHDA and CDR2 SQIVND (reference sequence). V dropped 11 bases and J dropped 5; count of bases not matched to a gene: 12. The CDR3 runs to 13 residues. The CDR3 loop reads CACRDSAFHEQYF. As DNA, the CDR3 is TGTGCCTGCCGGGACAGCGCTTTCCACGAGCAGTACTTC.

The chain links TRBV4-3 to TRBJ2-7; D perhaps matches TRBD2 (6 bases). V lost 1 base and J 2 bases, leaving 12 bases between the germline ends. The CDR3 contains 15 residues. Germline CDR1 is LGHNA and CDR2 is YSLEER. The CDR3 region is CASSQGVGGTYEQYF. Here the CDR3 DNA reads TGCGCCAGCAGCCAAGGTGTGGGCGGGACCTACGAGCAGTACTTC.

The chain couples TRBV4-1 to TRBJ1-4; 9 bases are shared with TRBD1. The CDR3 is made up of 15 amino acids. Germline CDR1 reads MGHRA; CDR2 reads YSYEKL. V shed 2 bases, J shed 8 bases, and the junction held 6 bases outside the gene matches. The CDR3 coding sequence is TGCGCCAGCAGCCAATCCGGGACAGGGTTGGAAAAACTGTTTTTT. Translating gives CASSQSGTGLEKLFF.

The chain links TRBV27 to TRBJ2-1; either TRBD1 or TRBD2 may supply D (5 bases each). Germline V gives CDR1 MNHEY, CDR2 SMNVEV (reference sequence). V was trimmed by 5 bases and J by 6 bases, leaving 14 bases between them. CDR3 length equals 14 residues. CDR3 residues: CASSIGTRFNEQFF. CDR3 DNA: TGTGCCAGCAGTATCGGGACGAGGTTCAATGAGCAGTTCTTC.

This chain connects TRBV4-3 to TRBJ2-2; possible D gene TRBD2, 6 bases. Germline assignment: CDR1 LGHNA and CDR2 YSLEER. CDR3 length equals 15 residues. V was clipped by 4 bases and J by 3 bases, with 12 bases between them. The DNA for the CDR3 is TGCGCCAGCAGCCCGGCCGGGACTTACACCGGGGAGCTGTTTTTT. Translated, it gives CASSPAGTYTGELFF.

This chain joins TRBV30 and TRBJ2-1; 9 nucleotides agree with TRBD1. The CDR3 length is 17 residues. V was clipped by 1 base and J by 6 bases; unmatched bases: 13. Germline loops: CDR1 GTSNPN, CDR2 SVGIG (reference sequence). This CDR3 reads CAWSGTYGDRDLNEQFF. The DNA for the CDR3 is TGTGCCTGGAGTGGAACTTATGGGGACAGGGATCTCAATGAGCAGTTCTTC.

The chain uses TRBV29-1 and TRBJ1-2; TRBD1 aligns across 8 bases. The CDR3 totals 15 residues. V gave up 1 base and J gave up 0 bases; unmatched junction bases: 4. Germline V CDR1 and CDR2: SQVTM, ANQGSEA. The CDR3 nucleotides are TGCAGCGTTGAAGCGGGACAGGAGACTAACTATGGCTACACCTTC. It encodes CSVEAGQETNYGYTF.

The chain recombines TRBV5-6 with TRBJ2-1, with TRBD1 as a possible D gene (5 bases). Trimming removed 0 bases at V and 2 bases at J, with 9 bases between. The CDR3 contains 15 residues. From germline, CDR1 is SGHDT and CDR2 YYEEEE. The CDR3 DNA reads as TGTGCCAGCAGCTTGGTAGGGGCGGCCTACAATGAGCAGTTCTTC. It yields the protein CASSLVGAAYNEQFF.

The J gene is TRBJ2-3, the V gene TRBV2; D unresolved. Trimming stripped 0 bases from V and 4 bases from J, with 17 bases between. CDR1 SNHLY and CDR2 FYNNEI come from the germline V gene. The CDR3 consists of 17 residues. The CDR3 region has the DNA TGTGCCAGCAGTGAAGCAGCTTTGTCGGGTTTCCCAGATACGCAGTATTTT. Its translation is CASSEAALSGFPDTQYF.

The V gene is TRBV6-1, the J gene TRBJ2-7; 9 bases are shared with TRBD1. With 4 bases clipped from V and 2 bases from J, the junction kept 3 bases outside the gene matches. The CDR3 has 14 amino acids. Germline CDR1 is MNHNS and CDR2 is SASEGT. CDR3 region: CASSAGQGTYEQYF. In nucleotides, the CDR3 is TGTGCCAGCAGTGCGGGACAGGGAACCTACGAGCAGTACTTC.